These 12 T cell receptor beta chains originate from one sample sequenced in a study of blood T cell repertoires in COVID-19. Sequenced by immunoSEQ multiplex PCR; TCRdb stores in-frame clones only, minus some. This sample has under 45,000 clones; more than 70% occur once, and the top ten carry less than 40%. The sample comprised peripheral blood. Receptors were obtained from a man aged 55 to 70 with acute or convalescent COVID-19.

The V and J genes are TRBV6-1 and TRBJ1-5; D perhaps matches TRBD1 (5 bases). The CDR3 totals 14 residues. V was clipped by 1 base and J by 4 bases, with 8 bases between them. Per germline, CDR1 MNHNS and CDR2 SASEGT. CDR3 sequence (DNA): TGTGCCAGCAGTGAAGGTTACAGGAATCAGCCCCAGCATTTT. Translating gives CASSEGYRNQPQHF.

The chain links TRBV24-1 to TRBJ1-5; 9 nucleotides line up with TRBD1. Per germline, CDR1 KGHDR and CDR2 SFDVKD. Losses at the gene ends were 7 bases for V and 4 bases for J; bases not matched to a gene: 4. This CDR3 contains 14 residues. In nucleotides, the CDR3 is TGTGCCACCAGCGGGACAGGGAAAAATCAGCCCCAGCATTTT. Translated, it gives CATSGTGKNQPQHF.

V is TRBV10-2 and J is TRBJ1-3; D is perhaps TRBD1 (6 bases). V was pared by 0 bases and J by 3 bases, with 9 bases between. The CDR3 is 15 residues long. The germline CDR1 and CDR2 sequences are WSHSY and SAAADI. DNA for the CDR3: TGCGCCAGCAGTGAGTCCGGGGGGCTTGGAAACACCATATATTTT. It encodes CASSESGGLGNTIYF.

This clone showed up just a few times. V usage is TRBV3-1 (or the pseudogene TRBV3-2) and J usage is TRBJ2-2; TRBD2 matches 8 bases. CDR1 and CDR2 (germline): LGHDT, YNNKEL (reference sequence). V trimming: 3 bases; J trimming: 5 bases; junction bases outside the gene matches: 11. The length of the CDR3 is 17 residues. The CDR3 sequence is CASSHHAGGRRTGELFF. The CDR3 bases are TGTGCCAGCAGCCATCATGCGGGAGGTCGACGTACCGGGGAGCTGTTTTTT.

V is TRBV19 and J is TRBJ1-1; no firm D call. Germline V gives CDR1 LNHDA, CDR2 SQIVND (reference sequence). CDR3 size: 14 residues. The V gene lost 6 bases and the J gene lost 4 bases, with 15 bases spanning the gap. Here the CDR3 DNA reads TGTGCCAGTAGGACTAACGGGGTCGGCACTGAAGCTTTCTTT. This gives the protein CASRTNGVGTEAFF.

In DNA form, the CDR3 reads TGCAGCGTCCTTACGGGACAGGGGATTAATCAGCCCCAGCATTTT. As protein: CSVLTGQGINQPQHF. The chain combines TRBV29-1 with TRBJ1-5; 10 bases are a match to TRBD1. V shed 6 bases, J shed 4 bases, and the junction held 9 bases outside the gene matches. CDR1 is SQVTM, CDR2 ANQGSEA, per germline. The CDR3 sequence is 15 residues long.

This chain joins TRBV6-5 and TRBJ2-7; 8 bases match TRBD1. This CDR3 comprises 14 residues. The junction had 8 bases not matched to a gene; V was cut back by 6 bases and J by 4 bases. Germline V gives CDR1 MNHEY, CDR2 SVGAGI. This CDR3 reads CASSVPGQEYEQYF. The CDR3 nucleotides are TGTGCCAGCAGCGTTCCGGGACAGGAGTACGAGCAGTACTTC.

This chain links TRBV3-1 (or the pseudogene TRBV3-2) with TRBJ2-1; D not certain. CDR3 size: 13 residues. CDR1 and CDR2 from the germline V gene are LGHDT and YNNKEL (reference sequence). The germline V and J ends were trimmed by 5 bases and 9 bases, with 14 bases remaining between them. CDR3: CASSVLSITEQFF. The CDR3, as DNA: TGTGCCAGCAGCGTCCTGTCTATTACTGAGCAGTTCTTC.

The genes are TRBV5-1 and TRBJ1-1, with no clear D. CDR1 is SGHRS, CDR2 YFSETQ, per germline. This CDR3 is built from 12 residues. Trimming shortened V by 5 bases and J by 3 bases, and 8 bases separated the two germline ends. CDR3 residues: CASRRGDTEAFF. The CDR3 DNA reads as TGCGCCAGCAGGCGTGGTGACACTGAAGCTTTCTTT. Looking up the rest from reference TRBV5-1 and TRBJ1-1 gives the full variable domain: KAGVTQTPRYLIKTRGQQVTLSCSPISGHRSVSWYQQTPGQGLQFLFEYFSETQRNKGNFPGRFSGRQFSNSRSEMNVSTLELGDSALYLCASRRGDTEAFFGQGTRLTVV.

The chain joins TRBV15 to TRBJ1-5; TRBD1 aligns across 9 bases. The CDR3 sequence is 18 residues long. The ends lost 0 bases at V and 2 bases at J; junction bases unmatched: 8. Germline CDR1 and CDR2: LNHNV and YYDKDF (reference sequence). CDR3 nucleotides: TGTGCCACCAGCAGAGATTTGGCACAGGGGGCTGGCAATCAGCCCCAGCATTTT. This codes for CATSRDLAQGAGNQPQHF.

The chain has TRBV5-1 and TRBJ2-2, with 7 bases matching TRBD1. Germline V gene data show CDR1 as SGHRS and CDR2 as YFSETQ. The CDR3 loop spans 15 amino acids. V was pared by 5 bases and J by 4 bases, with 8 bases of the junction left unmatched. Written as DNA, the CDR3 is TGCGCCAGCAGAATGAACAGGGGAGCCACCGGGGAGCTGTTTTTT. Amino acids: CASRMNRGATGELFF.

The chain employs TRBV6-4 and TRBJ2-1; D may be TRBD1 (6 bases). V was trimmed by 5 bases and J by 0 bases, leaving 11 bases between them. In germline, CDR1 is MRHNA, CDR2 SNTAGT. CDR3 length: 15 amino acids. In DNA, the CDR3 is TGTGCCAGCAGTTCCGGACAGAACTCCTACAATGAGCAGTTCTTC. Amino acid sequence: CASSSGQNSYNEQFF.